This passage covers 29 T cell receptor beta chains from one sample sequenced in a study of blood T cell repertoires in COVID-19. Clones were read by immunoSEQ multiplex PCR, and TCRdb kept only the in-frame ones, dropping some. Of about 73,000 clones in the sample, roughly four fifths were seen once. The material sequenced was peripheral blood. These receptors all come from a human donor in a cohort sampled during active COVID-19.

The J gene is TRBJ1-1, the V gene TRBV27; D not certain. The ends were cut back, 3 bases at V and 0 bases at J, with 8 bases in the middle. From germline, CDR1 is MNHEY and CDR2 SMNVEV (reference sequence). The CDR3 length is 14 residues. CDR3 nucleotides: TGTGCCAGCAGTTTTAACAGCATGAACACTGAAGCTTTCTTT. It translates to CASSFNSMNTEAFF.

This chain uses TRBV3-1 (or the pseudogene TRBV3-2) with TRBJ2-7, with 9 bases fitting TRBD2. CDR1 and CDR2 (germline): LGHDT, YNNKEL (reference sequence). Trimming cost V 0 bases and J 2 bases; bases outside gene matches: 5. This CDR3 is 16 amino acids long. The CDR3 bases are TGTGCCAGCAGCCAAGACTGGCGGGGGGGAACCTACGAGCAGTACTTC. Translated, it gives CASSQDWRGGTYEQYF.

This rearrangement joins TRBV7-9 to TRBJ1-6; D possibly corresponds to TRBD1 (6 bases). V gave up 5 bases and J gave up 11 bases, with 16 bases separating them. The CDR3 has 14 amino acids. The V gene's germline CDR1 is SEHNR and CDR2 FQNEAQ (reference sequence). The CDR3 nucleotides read TGTGCCAGCAGCATACAGGGTACGGGGACACCCCTCCACTTT. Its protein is CASSIQGTGTPLHF.

This CDR3 is CASRRQGSGNSPLHF. CDR3 in DNA: TGTGCCAGCAGACGACAGGGCTCGGGGAATTCACCCCTCCACTTT. The V gene is TRBV6-5, the J gene TRBJ1-6; 7 nucleotides agree with TRBD1. After removal of 6 bases from V and 7 bases from J, the junction contained 9 bases not matched to a gene. This CDR3 contains 15 residues. Germline CDR1 and CDR2: MNHEY and SVGAGI.

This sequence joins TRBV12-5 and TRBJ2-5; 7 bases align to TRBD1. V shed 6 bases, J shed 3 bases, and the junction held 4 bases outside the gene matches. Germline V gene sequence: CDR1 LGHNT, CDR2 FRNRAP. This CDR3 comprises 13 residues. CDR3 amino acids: CASGNRGEETQYF. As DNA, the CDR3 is TGTGCTAGTGGGAACAGGGGCGAAGAGACCCAGTACTTC.

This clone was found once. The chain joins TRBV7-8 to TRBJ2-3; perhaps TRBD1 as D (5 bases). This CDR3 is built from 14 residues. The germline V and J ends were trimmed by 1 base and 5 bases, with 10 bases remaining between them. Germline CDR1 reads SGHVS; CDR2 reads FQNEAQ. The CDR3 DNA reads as TGTGCCAGCAGCTTAGGACAGACGGGAGATACGCAGTATTTT. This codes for CASSLGQTGDTQYF.

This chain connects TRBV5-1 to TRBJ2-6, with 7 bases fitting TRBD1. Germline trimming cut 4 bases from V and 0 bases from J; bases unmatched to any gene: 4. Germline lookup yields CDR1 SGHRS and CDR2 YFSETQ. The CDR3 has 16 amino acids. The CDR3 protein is CASSQGQASGANVLTF. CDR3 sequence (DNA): TGCGCCAGCAGCCAAGGACAGGCCTCTGGGGCCAACGTCCTGACTTTC. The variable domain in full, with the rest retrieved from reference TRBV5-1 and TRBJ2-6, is KAGVTQTPRYLIKTRGQQVTLSCSPISGHRSVSWYQQTPGQGLQFLFEYFSETQRNKGNFPGRFSGRQFSNSRSEMNVSTLELGDSALYLCASSQGQASGANVLTFGAGSRLTVL.

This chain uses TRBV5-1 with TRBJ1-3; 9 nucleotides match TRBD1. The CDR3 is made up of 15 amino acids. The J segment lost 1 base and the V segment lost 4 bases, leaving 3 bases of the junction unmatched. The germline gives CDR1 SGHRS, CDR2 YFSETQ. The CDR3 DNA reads TGCGCCAGCAGCGTCGGACAGGGGTCTGGAAACACCATATATTTT. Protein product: CASSVGQGSGNTIYF.

CDR3 in amino acids: CASSRAGGNTDFYGYTF. CDR3 DNA sequence: TGCGCCAGCAGCCGGGCAGGGGGGAACACAGATTTCTATGGCTACACCTTC. The rearrangement uses TRBV5-1 and TRBJ1-2, with TRBD1 matching 7 bases. The V gene's germline CDR1 is SGHRS and CDR2 YFSETQ. J was trimmed by 4 bases and V by 4 bases; bases with no gene match: 16. The CDR3 spans 17 residues.

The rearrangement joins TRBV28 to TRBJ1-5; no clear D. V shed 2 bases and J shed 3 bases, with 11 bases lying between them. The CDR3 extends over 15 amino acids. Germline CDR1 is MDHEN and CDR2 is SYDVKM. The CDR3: CASSLEGFINQPQHF. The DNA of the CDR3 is TGTGCCAGCAGTTTAGAGGGTTTTATCAATCAGCCCCAGCATTTT. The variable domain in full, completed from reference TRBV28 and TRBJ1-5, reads DVKVTQSSRYLVKRTGEKVFLECVQDMDHENMFWYRQDPGLGLRLIYFSYDVKMKEKGDIPEGYSVSREKKERFSLILESASTNQTSMYLCASSLEGFINQPQHFGDGTRLSIL.

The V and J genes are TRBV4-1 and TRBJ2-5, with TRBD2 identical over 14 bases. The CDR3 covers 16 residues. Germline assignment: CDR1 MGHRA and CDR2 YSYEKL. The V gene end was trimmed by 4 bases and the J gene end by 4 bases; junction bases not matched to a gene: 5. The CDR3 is CASSPGLAGEGETQYF. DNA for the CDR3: TGCGCCAGCAGCCCGGGACTAGCGGGGGAGGGAGAGACCCAGTACTTC.

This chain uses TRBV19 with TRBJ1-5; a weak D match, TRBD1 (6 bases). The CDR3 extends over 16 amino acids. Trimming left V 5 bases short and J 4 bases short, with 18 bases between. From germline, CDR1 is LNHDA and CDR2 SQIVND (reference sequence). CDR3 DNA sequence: TGTGCCAGTAGTTCCAAAGCGGGGGGCCGGAATCAGCCCCAGCATTTT. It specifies CASSSKAGGRNQPQHF.

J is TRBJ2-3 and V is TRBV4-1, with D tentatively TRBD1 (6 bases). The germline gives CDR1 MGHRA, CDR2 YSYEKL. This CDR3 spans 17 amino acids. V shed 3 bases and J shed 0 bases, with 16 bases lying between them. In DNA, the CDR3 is TGCGCCAGCAGCCACGGGACACTTTCTTCTAGCACAGATACGCAGTATTTT. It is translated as CASSHGTLSSSTDTQYF.

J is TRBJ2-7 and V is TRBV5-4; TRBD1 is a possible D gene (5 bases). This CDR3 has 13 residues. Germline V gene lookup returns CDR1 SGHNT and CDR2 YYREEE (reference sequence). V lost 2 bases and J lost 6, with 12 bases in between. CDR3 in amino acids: CASSFSQGPEQYF. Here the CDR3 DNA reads TGTGCCAGCAGCTTCTCCCAGGGTCCCGAGCAGTACTTC.

The CDR3 sequence is CASSPGTGGVNEKLFF. The CDR3, as DNA: TGTGCCAGCAGCCCCGGGACAGGGGGCGTCAATGAAAAACTGTTTTTT. The chain combines TRBV11-3 with TRBJ1-4, with 12 nucleotides matching TRBD1. The CDR3 loop spans 16 amino acids. The junction had 6 bases not matched to a gene; V was cut back by 5 bases and J by 5 bases. Germline V gene lookup returns CDR1 SGHNT and CDR2 YENEEA.

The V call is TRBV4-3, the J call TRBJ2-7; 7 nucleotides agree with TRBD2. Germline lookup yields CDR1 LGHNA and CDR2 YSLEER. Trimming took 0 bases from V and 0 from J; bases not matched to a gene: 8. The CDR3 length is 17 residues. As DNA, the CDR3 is TGCGCCAGCAGCCAAGATCTCCCTAGCGGCAGCTCCTACGAGCAGTACTTC. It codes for CASSQDLPSGSSYEQYF.

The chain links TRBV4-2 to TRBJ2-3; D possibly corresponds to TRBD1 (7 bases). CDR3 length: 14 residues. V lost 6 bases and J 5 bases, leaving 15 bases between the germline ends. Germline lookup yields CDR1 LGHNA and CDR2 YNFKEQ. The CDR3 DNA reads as TGTGCCAGCAGACCCAGGGGGGTAGTAGATACGCAGTATTTT. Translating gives CASRPRGVVDTQYF.

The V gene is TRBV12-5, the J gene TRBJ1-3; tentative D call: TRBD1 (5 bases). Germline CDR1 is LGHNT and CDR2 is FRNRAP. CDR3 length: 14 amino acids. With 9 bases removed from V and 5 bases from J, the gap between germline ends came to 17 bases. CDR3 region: CASGGAGHRNTIYF. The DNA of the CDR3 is TGTGCTAGCGGCGGGGCAGGGCACCGAAACACCATATATTTT.

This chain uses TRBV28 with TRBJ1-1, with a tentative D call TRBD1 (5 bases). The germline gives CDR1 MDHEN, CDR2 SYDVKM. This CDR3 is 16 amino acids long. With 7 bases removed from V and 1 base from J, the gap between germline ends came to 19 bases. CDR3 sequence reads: CASNPPRQGWNTEAFF. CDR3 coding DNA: TGTGCCAGCAACCCCCCAAGGCAGGGCTGGAACACTGAAGCTTTCTTT.

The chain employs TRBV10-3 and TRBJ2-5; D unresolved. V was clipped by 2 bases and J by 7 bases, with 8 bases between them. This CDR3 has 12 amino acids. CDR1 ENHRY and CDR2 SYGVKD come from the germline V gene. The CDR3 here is CAISETGRTQYF. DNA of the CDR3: TGTGCCATCAGTGAGACTGGTAGGACCCAGTACTTC.

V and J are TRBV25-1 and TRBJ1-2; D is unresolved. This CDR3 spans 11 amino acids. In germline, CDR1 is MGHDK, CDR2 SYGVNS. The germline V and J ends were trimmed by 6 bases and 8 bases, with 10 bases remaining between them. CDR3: CASSGVRGYTF. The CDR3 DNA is TGTGCCAGCAGCGGGGTCCGGGGCTACACCTTC.

The CDR3 protein is CATSEPGLDIGELFF. CDR3 DNA sequence: TGTGCCACCAGTGAGCCGGGCTTGGACATCGGGGAGCTGTTTTTT. This chain joins TRBV24-1 and TRBJ2-2, with D possibly TRBD1 on 5 matching bases. Germline CDR1 is KGHDR and CDR2 is SFDVKD. The CDR3 runs 15 residues. Trimming took off 4 bases at V and 7 bases at J, with 15 bases between the two ends.

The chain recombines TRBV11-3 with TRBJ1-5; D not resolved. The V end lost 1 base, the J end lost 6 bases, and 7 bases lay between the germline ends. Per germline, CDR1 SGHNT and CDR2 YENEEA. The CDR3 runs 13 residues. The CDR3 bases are TGTGCCAGCAGCTTAGCCTTCGGTCAGCCCCAGCATTTT. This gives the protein CASSLAFGQPQHF. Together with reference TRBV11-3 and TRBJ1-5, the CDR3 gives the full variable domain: EAGVVQSPRYKIIEKKQPVAFWCNPISGHNTLYWYLQNLGQGPELLIRYENEEAVDDSQLPKDRFSAERLKGVDSTLKIQPAELGDSAVYLCASSLAFGQPQHFGDGTRLSIL.

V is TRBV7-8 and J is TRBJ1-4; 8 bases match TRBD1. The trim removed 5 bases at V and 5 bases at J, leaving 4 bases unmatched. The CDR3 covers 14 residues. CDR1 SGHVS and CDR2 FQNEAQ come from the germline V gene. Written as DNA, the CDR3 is TGTGCCAGCAGCCTAGGACAGGGAAATGAAAAACTGTTTTTT. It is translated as CASSLGQGNEKLFF.

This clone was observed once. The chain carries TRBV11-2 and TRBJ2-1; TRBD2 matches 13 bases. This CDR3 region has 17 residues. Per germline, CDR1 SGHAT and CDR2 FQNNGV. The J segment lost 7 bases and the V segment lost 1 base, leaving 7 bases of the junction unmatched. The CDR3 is CASSLASLAGGHNEQFF. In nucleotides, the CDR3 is TGTGCCAGCAGCTTAGCTTCACTAGCGGGGGGGCATAATGAGCAGTTCTTC.

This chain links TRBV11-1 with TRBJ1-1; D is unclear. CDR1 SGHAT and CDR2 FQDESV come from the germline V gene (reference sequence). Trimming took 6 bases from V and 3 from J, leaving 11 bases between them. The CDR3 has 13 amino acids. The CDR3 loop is CASSYDSDTEAFF. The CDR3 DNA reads TGTGCCAGCAGTTACGACTCGGACACTGAAGCTTTCTTT.

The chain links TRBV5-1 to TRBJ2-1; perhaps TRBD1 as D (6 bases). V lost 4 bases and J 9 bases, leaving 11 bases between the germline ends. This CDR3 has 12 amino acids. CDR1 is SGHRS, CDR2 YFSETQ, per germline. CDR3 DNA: TGCGCCAGCAGCCACCGGACAGTTGAGCAGTTCTTC. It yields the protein CASSHRTVEQFF.

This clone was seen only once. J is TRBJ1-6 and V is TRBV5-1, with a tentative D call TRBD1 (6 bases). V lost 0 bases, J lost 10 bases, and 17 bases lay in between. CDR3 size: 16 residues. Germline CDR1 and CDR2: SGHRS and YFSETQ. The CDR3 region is CASSLGFSGANSPLHF. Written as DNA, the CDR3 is TGCGCCAGCAGCTTGGGGTTTTCAGGGGCTAACTCACCCCTCCACTTT.

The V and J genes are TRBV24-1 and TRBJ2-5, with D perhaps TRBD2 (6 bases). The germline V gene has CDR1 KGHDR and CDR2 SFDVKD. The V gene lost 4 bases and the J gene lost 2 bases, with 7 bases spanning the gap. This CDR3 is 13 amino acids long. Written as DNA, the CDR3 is TGTGCCACCAGTGACGGGGGACAAGAGACCCAGTACTTC. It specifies CATSDGGQETQYF.